What follows are 30 T cell receptor beta chains derived from one specimen sequenced in a study of a mutant IDH1 vaccine in newly diagnosed glioma. Time point defined: week 5, during vaccination. Vaccine doses each comprised 300 ug of mutant IDH1 20-mer peptide, with topical imiquimod. TCRdb's copy holds only in-frame clones and misses some; the assay was immunoSEQ multiplex PCR. The profile shows around 50,000 clones, 75% to 90% of them singletons. The antigens of these receptors remain unknown. Specimen: PBMCs, collected from a glioma patient whose treatment included an IDH1 peptide vaccine. These receptor sequences come from a woman in her thirties or forties with glioma.

The CDR3 DNA is TGTGCCTGGAGTGTAGGCGGGAGCTCCTACGAGCAGTACTTC. Protein sequence: CAWSVGGSSYEQYF. This chain links TRBV30 with TRBJ2-7; TRBD2 aligns across 7 bases. CDR1 and CDR2 from the germline V gene are GTSNPN and SVGIG (reference sequence). The CDR3 sequence is 14 residues long. After removal of 0 bases from V and 0 bases from J, the junction contained 2 bases not matched to a gene.

The J gene is TRBJ1-1, the V gene TRBV15; no definite D call. The CDR3 covers 14 residues. V lost 1 base, J lost 1 base, and 7 bases lay in between. Germline V lookup: CDR1 LNHNV, CDR2 YYDKDF (reference sequence). The CDR3 DNA is TGTGCCACCAGCAGAGGGTACAGGAACACTGAAGCTTTCTTT. Encoded protein: CATSRGYRNTEAFF.

The chain couples TRBV18 to TRBJ2-5; D is ambiguous. The V gene's germline CDR1 is KGHSH and CDR2 LQKENI. This CDR3 contains 11 residues. V dropped 3 bases and J dropped 4 bases, with 3 bases sitting between them. The chain's CDR3 is CASSPRETQYF. CDR3 nucleotides: TGTGCCAGCTCACCTAGAGAGACCCAGTACTTC.

The V and J genes are TRBV29-1 and TRBJ1-4; weak D call: TRBD1 (5 bases). The CDR3 is 15 amino acids. V shed 1 base and J shed 8 bases, with 17 bases lying between them. Germline CDR1 reads SQVTM; CDR2 reads ANQGSEA. CDR3 sequence reads: CSVEAGGRLGEKLFF. The DNA for the CDR3 is TGCAGCGTTGAAGCGGGGGGACGTCTTGGGGAAAAACTGTTTTTT.

The rearrangement links TRBV7-2 to TRBJ1-1; D ambiguous. The CDR3 loop spans 15 amino acids. Germline V gives CDR1 SGHTA, CDR2 FQGNSA. Trimming cost V 0 bases and J 4 bases, with 12 bases left between them. The DNA of the CDR3 is TGTGCCAGCAGCTTAGCTCAGGTAGGAACCACTGAAGCTTTCTTT. Encoded protein: CASSLAQVGTTEAFF.

This chain connects TRBV29-1 to TRBJ1-2; TRBD1 is a possible D gene (6 bases). The CDR3 length is 12 residues. CDR1 is SQVTM and CDR2 is ANQGSEA in the germline V gene. Trimming removed 3 bases at V and 4 bases at J, with 9 bases between. CDR3 loop: CSVERGAYGYTF. In DNA, the CDR3 is TGCAGCGTTGAGCGGGGGGCCTATGGCTACACCTTC.

This sequence joins TRBV9 and TRBJ1-1; 7 nucleotides line up with TRBD1. This CDR3 region has 15 residues. The J segment lost 0 bases and the V segment lost 3 bases, leaving 5 bases of the junction unmatched. The V gene's germline CDR1 is SGDLS and CDR2 YYNGEE. The CDR3 is CASSAEQGLNTEAFF. DNA of the CDR3: TGTGCCAGCAGCGCCGAACAGGGGTTGAACACTGAAGCTTTCTTT.

The chain carries TRBV2 and TRBJ1-2; D remains ambiguous. Trimming removed 7 bases at V and 1 base at J, with 13 bases between. CDR1 SNHLY and CDR2 FYNNEI come from the germline V gene. There are 14 residues in the CDR3. The CDR3 loop reads CASKTTTLNYGYTF. CDR3 DNA sequence: TGTGCCAGCAAGACTACCACCCTTAACTATGGCTACACCTTC.

The table lists this clone with a few counts. This rearrangement joins TRBV7-2 to TRBJ2-7; D gene unclear. The CDR3 is 11 residues long. Trimming cost V 2 bases and J 3 bases, with 2 bases left between them. Germline assignment: CDR1 SGHTA and CDR2 FQGNSA. The CDR3 loop is CASSLSYEQYF. The CDR3 DNA follows: TGTGCCAGCAGCTTAAGCTACGAGCAGTACTTC.

V usage is TRBV5-4 and J usage is TRBJ2-2, with D perhaps TRBD1 (6 bases). V lost 1 base to trimming and J lost 3 bases, with 10 bases between them. Germline V gene sequence: CDR1 SGHNT, CDR2 YYREEE (reference sequence). The length of the CDR3 is 15 residues. CDR3: CASSLNRVHTGELFF. DNA for the CDR3: TGTGCCAGCAGCTTGAACAGGGTGCACACCGGGGAGCTGTTTTTT.

This chain connects TRBV5-1 to TRBJ1-1; D gene ambiguous. The CDR3 has 17 amino acids. Trimming cost V 0 bases and J 1 base, with 16 bases left between them. The germline CDR1 and CDR2 sequences are SGHRS and YFSETQ. The CDR3 loop is CASSLGRAGTANTEAFF. DNA of the CDR3: TGCGCCAGCAGCTTGGGGAGGGCGGGAACGGCGAACACTGAAGCTTTCTTT.

The rearrangement links TRBV2 to TRBJ1-1; no firm D call. The CDR3 contains 14 residues. Germline V CDR1 and CDR2: SNHLY, FYNNEI. With 3 bases removed from V and 0 bases from J, the gap between germline ends came to 8 bases. The DNA of the CDR3 is TGTGCCAGCAGTGATTGGGGTATGAACACTGAAGCTTTCTTT. This codes for CASSDWGMNTEAFF.

J is TRBJ2-7 and V is TRBV7-6; 9 bases align to TRBD2. J gave up 4 bases and V 4 bases, and 5 bases lay outside the gene matches. The CDR3 contains 14 residues. The V gene's germline CDR1 is SGHVS and CDR2 FNYEAQ. DNA of the CDR3: TGTGCCAGCAGCTCCCAGACTAGCGGTTACGAGCAGTACTTC. It yields the protein CASSSQTSGYEQYF.

This CDR3 is CATSSSQGASDTQYF. The CDR3, as DNA: TGTGCCACCAGCAGTTCACAGGGGGCCTCAGATACGCAGTATTTT. The chain carries TRBV15 and TRBJ2-3, with 9 nucleotides matching TRBD1. The V gene's germline CDR1 is LNHNV and CDR2 YYDKDF (reference sequence). Trimming removed 3 bases from V and 4 bases from J; junction bases left unmatched: 5. The CDR3 is 15 residues long.

V and J are TRBV5-1 and TRBJ2-1, with D possibly TRBD2 on 6 matching bases. Per the germline V gene, CDR1 is SGHRS and CDR2 is YFSETQ. The CDR3 is made up of 16 amino acids. Trimming took off 2 bases at V and 7 bases at J, with 19 bases between the two ends. DNA for the CDR3: TGCGCCAGCAGCTTATATGTGGGAGGTCCTTGGAATGAGCAGTTCTTC. As protein: CASSLYVGGPWNEQFF. The full variable domain, rest sourced from reference TRBV5-1 and TRBJ2-1, is KAGVTQTPRYLIKTRGQQVTLSCSPISGHRSVSWYQQTPGQGLQFLFEYFSETQRNKGNFPGRFSGRQFSNSRSEMNVSTLELGDSALYLCASSLYVGGPWNEQFFGPGTRLTVL.

The V and J genes are TRBV2 and TRBJ2-1; TRBD2 matches 15 bases. Per the germline V gene, CDR1 is SNHLY and CDR2 is FYNNEI. The V gene end was trimmed by 6 bases and the J gene end by 14 bases; junction bases not matched to a gene: 14. The CDR3 totals 16 residues. CDR3 in DNA: TGTGCCAGCAGGCCCGGGACTAGCGGGGGGACATACCCCAAGTTCTTC. Protein sequence: CASRPGTSGGTYPKFF.

The V and J genes are TRBV2 and TRBJ1-5; 7 bases are shared with TRBD1. The CDR3 extends over 15 amino acids. V gave up 6 bases and J gave up 3 bases; unmatched junction bases: 8. Germline lookup yields CDR1 SNHLY and CDR2 FYNNEI. The CDR3 coding sequence is TGTGCCAGCAGGTCGGACAGGAGCTACAATCAGCCCCAGCATTTT. This translates into CASRSDRSYNQPQHF. Looking up the rest from reference TRBV2 and TRBJ1-5 gives the full variable domain: EPEVTQTPSHQVTQMGQEVILRCVPISNHLYFYWYRQILGQKVEFLVSFYNNEISEKSEIFDDQFSVERPDGSNFTLKIRSTKLEDSAMYFCASRSDRSYNQPQHFGDGTRLSIL.

V gene TRBV6-1 combines with J gene TRBJ2-7; 10 bases match TRBD1. V lost 7 bases and J lost 2; bases outside the gene matches: 2. The CDR3 runs 13 residues. In germline, CDR1 is MNHNS, CDR2 SASEGT. CDR3 residues: CASTGTGAYEQYF. The CDR3 DNA sequence: TGTGCCAGCACGGGGACAGGGGCCTACGAGCAGTACTTC.

V gene TRBV15 combines with J gene TRBJ1-2, with D unclear. Germline V gene data show CDR1 as LNHNV and CDR2 as YYDKDF (reference sequence). V was shortened by 4 bases and J by 9 bases, with 9 bases between the two germline ends. CDR3 length: 11 residues. In DNA, the CDR3 is TGTGCCACCAGCACTTCGACCCGCTACACCTTC. It translates to CATSTSTRYTF. Combining the CDR3 with reference TRBV15 and TRBJ1-2 gives the whole variable domain DAMVIQNPRYQVTQFGKPVTLSCSQTLNHNVMYWYQQKSSQAPKLLFHYYDKDFNNEADTPDNFQSRRPNTSFCFLDIRSPGLGDTAMYLCATSTSTRYTFGSGTRLTVV.

The rearrangement joins TRBV9 to TRBJ2-7; 7 nucleotides align to TRBD2. J was trimmed by 6 bases and V by 4 bases; bases with no gene match: 10. Germline V gene data show CDR1 as SGDLS and CDR2 as YYNGEE. The length of the CDR3 is 14 residues. The CDR3 sequence: CASSKGTGGSEQYF. DNA for the CDR3: TGTGCCAGCAGCAAAGGAACAGGCGGGAGCGAGCAGTACTTC.

The gene calls are TRBV27 and TRBJ2-6; D possibly corresponds to TRBD2 (5 bases). The CDR3 runs 16 residues. V was cut by 2 bases and J by 6 bases, with 14 bases left in between. Germline CDR1 reads MNHEY; CDR2 reads SMNVEV (reference sequence). CDR3: CASSLKGGSAANVLTF. The CDR3 DNA follows: TGTGCCAGCAGTTTAAAAGGAGGCTCCGCGGCCAACGTCCTGACTTTC.

This chain joins TRBV29-1 and TRBJ2-5, with unresolved D. The CDR3 runs to 12 residues. Trimming removed 3 bases from V and 3 bases from J, with 8 bases in between. The V gene's germline CDR1 is SQVTM and CDR2 ANQGSEA. The CDR3 region has the DNA TGCAGCGTTGATTTGGCCGAAGAGACCCAGTACTTC. It translates to CSVDLAEETQYF.

The rearrangement links TRBV5-5 to TRBJ1-2; 9 nucleotides line up with TRBD1. Germline V gene lookup returns CDR1 SGHKS and CDR2 YYEKEE (reference sequence). The V segment lost 3 bases and the J segment 8 bases; nucleotides outside the gene matches: 2. This CDR3 region has 12 residues. CDR3: CASSWDRAGYTF. CDR3 bases: TGTGCCAGCAGCTGGGACAGGGCCGGCTACACCTTC.

The chain has TRBV27 and TRBJ2-7; D call uncertain. V lost 5 bases, J lost 0 bases, and 11 bases lay in between. Germline lookup yields CDR1 MNHEY and CDR2 SMNVEV (reference sequence). This CDR3 region has 14 residues. CDR3 bases: TGTGCCAGCAGTCCAACACTCAGCTCCTACGAGCAGTACTTC. Protein: CASSPTLSSYEQYF.

In nucleotides, the CDR3 is TGTGCCAGCAGTACTGGACTAGCGGCAGCTTACGAGCAGTACTTC. Translation gives CASSTGLAAAYEQYF. The chain joins TRBV6-1 to TRBJ2-7, with 10 nucleotides matching TRBD2. The V segment lost 5 bases and the J segment 4 bases; nucleotides outside the gene matches: 8. This CDR3 region has 15 residues. CDR1 and CDR2 from the germline V gene are MNHNS and SASEGT.

The gene calls are TRBV5-6 and TRBJ1-6; 7 bases line up with TRBD1. Germline loops: CDR1 SGHDT, CDR2 YYEEEE. V was pared by 3 bases and J by 3 bases, with 6 bases of the junction left unmatched. The CDR3 length is 16 residues. CDR3 sequence reads: CASSSPGQSYNSPLHF. For the CDR3, the DNA is TGTGCCAGCAGCTCGCCGGGACAGAGCTATAATTCACCCCTCCACTTT. The variable domain in full, with the rest retrieved from reference TRBV5-6 and TRBJ1-6, is DAGVTQSPTHLIKTRGQQVTLRCSPKSGHDTVSWYQQALGQGPQFIFQYYEEEERQRGNFPDRFSGHQFPNYSSELNVNALLLGDSALYLCASSSPGQSYNSPLHFGNGTRLTVT.

The rearrangement uses TRBV2 and TRBJ1-1; D is uncertain. The germline gives CDR1 SNHLY, CDR2 FYNNEI. The CDR3 is 14 amino acids. Trimming pared 5 bases from V and 1 base from J, leaving 11 bases between. Written as DNA, the CDR3 is TGTGCCAGCAGTTCCCAAGGTGGGAACACTGAAGCTTTCTTT. This translates into CASSSQGGNTEAFF.

The rearrangement links TRBV7-6 to TRBJ1-1, with 7 bases aligning to TRBD1. Trimming removed 1 base from V and 1 base from J; junction bases left unmatched: 3. The CDR3 totals 15 residues. CDR1 is SGHVS and CDR2 is FNYEAQ in the germline V gene. The CDR3 DNA is TGTGCCAGCAGCTTAGGGCAGGGGGGGAACACTGAAGCTTTCTTT. It codes for CASSLGQGGNTEAFF.

The rearrangement uses TRBV6-6 and TRBJ2-7; D might be TRBD1 (5 bases). Per germline, CDR1 MNHNY and CDR2 SVGAGI (reference sequence). The CDR3 length is 14 residues. V lost 5 bases and J lost 0, with 11 bases in between. The CDR3: CASSKTERSYEQYF. The CDR3 nucleotides are TGTGCCAGCAGTAAGACAGAACGCTCCTACGAGCAGTACTTC.

The chain carries TRBV6-5 and TRBJ2-5; D possibly corresponds to TRBD2 (6 bases). The V end was cut by 6 bases, the J end by 4 bases, with 18 bases between. Germline CDR1 is MNHEY and CDR2 is SVGAGI. The CDR3 consists of 15 residues. CDR3 bases: TGTGCCAGCAGGAGGAGGGCCCAGGGAGGAGAGACCCAGTACTTC. Translated, it gives CASRRRAQGGETQYF.